The present T cell receptor beta chain was sequenced within a study of cytomegalovirus exposure and HLA in healthy donors. Study background: The platform used for the roughly 130 validation repertoires matched that of the approximately 710 first-cohort repertoires, a later analysis reported.

Among the 120 subjects of the validation cohort, separate from the roughly 700-subject first cohort, were the donors. Regarding this clone: What it binds is not known.

Clones were read by immunoSEQ multiplex PCR, and TCRdb kept only the in-frame ones, dropping some. This sample has some 220,000 clones, with about 93% found just once. CDR1 and CDR2 (germline): SGDLS, YYNGEE. This CDR3 contains 14 residues. Trimming took 2 bases from V and 5 from J, leaving 10 bases between them. General study results and limits: Rarity marked most TCR sequences, yet some public TCRs occurred in many donors. Later, an analysis found that TCR clusters from the first cohort tended to co-occur in the 120 or so validation repertoires.

The source of this sequence is a woman in her late teens or twenties in good health and CMV-seronegative. The sequenced sample consisted of PBMCs. The chain uses TRBV9 and TRBJ2-2, with D uncertain. CDR3 nucleotides: TGTGCCAGCAGCGTCGACTTTGTAACCGGGGAGCTGTTTTTT. Its protein is CASSVDFVTGELFF.